These 11 T cell receptor beta chains were all obtained from the same sample, sequenced in a study of technical replicates of blood from several donors (dated by TCRdb to between 2016 and 2019). Libraries were prepared through the immunoSEQ multiplex PCR assay. TCRdb took this table from immuneACCESS and kept in-frame rearrangements with V and J called. Such tables lack part of the clones; where checked against another copy, unresolved V genes explain under half of the gap, and the rest is unexplained. Recorded for this sample are some 77,000 clones; 92% of them occurred a single time. Of the sample, under 0.5% falls within the top ten clones. Sequencing was done on a sample of T cells isolated from PBMCs. These receptors came from a human donor in good health.

The gene calls are TRBV21-1 and TRBJ2-7; TRBD1 was called by the table and not checked on the DNA. TRBV21-1 is described as a pseudogene. The length of the CDR3 is 14 residues. The CDR3 DNA reads TGTGCCAGCAGCAGACAGGGAATCCGCTACGAGCAGTACTTC. Protein sequence: CASSRQGIRYEQYF.

As regards this clone: The identical CDR3 is also encoded by other nucleotide sequences in the sample. The chain uses TRBV6-5 and TRBJ2-1; D uncertain. The CDR3 totals 11 residues. Germline CDR1 MNHEY, CDR2 SVGAGI. V gave up 2 bases and J gave up 7 bases, with 3 bases separating them. CDR3 sequence (DNA): TGTGCCAGCAGTTACCTAAATGAGCAGTTCTTC. Protein: CASSYLNEQFF.

The chain links TRBV27 to TRBJ2-7; 8 bases line up with TRBD1. This CDR3 region has 13 residues. Germline V CDR1 and CDR2: MNHEY, SMNVEV (reference sequence). Unmatched junction bases numbered 4, after V lost 5 bases and J lost 4 bases. The CDR3 nucleotides read TGTGCCAGCAGTCCAGGACAGGGATACGAGCAGTACTTC. This codes for CASSPGQGYEQYF.

The rearrangement joins TRBV30 to TRBJ1-2; D is unresolved. Germline values: CDR1 GTSNPN, CDR2 SVGIG (reference sequence). Trimming pared 3 bases from V and 0 bases from J, leaving 17 bases between. The CDR3 extends over 16 amino acids. In nucleotides, the CDR3 is TGTGCCTGGAGCCTAACTCCGGGAGTAGCTAACTATGGCTACACCTTC. Its translation is CAWSLTPGVANYGYTF.

The chain combines TRBV30 with TRBJ1-2; D is ambiguous. Trimming stripped 0 bases from V and 8 bases from J, with 7 bases between. The germline V gene encodes CDR1 GTSNPN and CDR2 SVGIG (reference sequence). The CDR3 runs 11 residues. CDR3: CAWSVDGGYTF. The CDR3 nucleotides are TGTGCCTGGAGTGTAGATGGCGGCTACACCTTC.

This clone occurred a few times. The V call is TRBV19, the J call TRBJ1-1; D gene ambiguous. The ends were cut back, 4 bases at V and 1 base at J, with 7 bases in the middle. This CDR3 has 13 amino acids. Germline lookup yields CDR1 LNHDA and CDR2 SQIVND (reference sequence). The CDR3 region has the DNA TGTGCCAGTAGTAGACTTGAGAACACTGAAGCTTTCTTT. Translating gives CASSRLENTEAFF. The full variable domain, in which reference TRBV19 and TRBJ1-1 provide the parts outside the CDR3, is DGGITQSPKYLFRKEGQNVTLSCEQNLNHDAMYWYRQDPGQGLRLIYYSQIVNDFQKGDIAEGYSVSREKKESFPLTVTSAQKNPTAFYLCASSRLENTEAFFGQGTRLTVV.

The rearrangement joins TRBV5-5 to TRBJ2-1, with D hard to call. Trimming removed 1 base at V and 5 bases at J, with 13 bases between. This CDR3 contains 15 residues. Germline V gene lookup returns CDR1 SGHKS and CDR2 YYEKEE (reference sequence). CDR3 amino acids: CASSLYQSRDNEQFF. CDR3 sequence (DNA): TGTGCCAGCAGCTTGTATCAATCTAGAGACAATGAGCAGTTCTTC.

The chain has TRBV19 and TRBJ2-1; 7 bases map to TRBD1. J gave up 7 bases and V 6 bases, and 9 bases lay outside the gene matches. Germline CDR1 reads LNHDA; CDR2 reads SQIVND (reference sequence). There are 14 residues in the CDR3. The CDR3 DNA reads as TGTGCCAGTAGAGAGACAGGGTGGCAGAATGAGCAGTTCTTC. This sequence encodes CASRETGWQNEQFF.

This clone is a singleton in its sample. The V and J genes are TRBV5-4 and TRBJ2-2; 7 bases agree with TRBD2. Per the germline V gene, CDR1 is SGHNT and CDR2 is YYREEE (reference sequence). Germline trimming cut 4 bases from V and 4 bases from J; bases unmatched to any gene: 7. The CDR3 extends over 15 amino acids. The CDR3, as DNA: TGTGCCAGCAGCCAAAAGACTAGCATCACCGGGGAGCTGTTTTTT. It encodes CASSQKTSITGELFF.

The chain recombines TRBV4-3 with TRBJ2-2; 9 positions match TRBD1. V was pared by 1 base and J by 3 bases, with 12 bases of the junction left unmatched. CDR3 length equals 19 residues. CDR1 and CDR2 (germline): LGHNA, YSLEER. The CDR3 here is CASSQGVIQGALDTGELFF. Here the CDR3 DNA reads TGCGCCAGCAGCCAAGGGGTAATACAGGGGGCGCTGGACACCGGGGAGCTGTTTTTT.

This rearrangement joins TRBV11-3 to TRBJ2-5, with a weak D call TRBD2 (6 bases). Germline assignment: CDR1 SGHNT and CDR2 YENEEA. V shed 5 bases and J shed 0 bases, with 16 bases lying between them. This CDR3 is 16 amino acids long. The CDR3 bases are TGTGCCAGCAGCCCCGGATCCGGGACTTACCAAGAGACCCAGTACTTC. Translating gives CASSPGSGTYQETQYF.